There are a few counts of the clone carrying this T cell receptor beta chain. The target antigen is unknown. TCRdb keeps only in-frame clones here, not all; method: immunoSEQ multiplex PCR. The sample consists of fewer than 65,000 clones, about 94% of them appearing once. From germline, CDR1 is LNHDA and CDR2 SQIVND (reference sequence). This CDR3 has 15 amino acids. With 3 bases removed from V and 2 bases from J, the gap between germline ends came to 13 bases. These data come from a study of OX40 agonist ivuxolimab in advanced cancers. Study as a whole: Ivuxolimab, an antibody that agonizes OX40 (CD134), was administered to the patients. The study's findings and limits: The study observed clonal expansion of CD4+ and CD8+ blood T cells by week 6 at 0.1 to 3.0 mg/kg. Among the lowest levels of clonal expansion were found in partial responders at 0.1-3.0 mg/kg.

Samples were taken at baseline and on day 1 of cycles 4 and 7. The chain uses TRBV19 and TRBJ1-2; a weak D match, TRBD1 (5 bases). The sequence derives from an adult with an advanced solid tumor such as melanoma, head and neck, liver or kidney cancer. This sample comprised CD4+ or CD8+ T cells sorted from blood, obtained in a trial of the OX40 agonist ivuxolimab. CDR3 sequence: CASSMVQEINYGYTF. The CDR3 DNA is TGTGCCAGTAGTATGGTACAGGAGATAAACTATGGCTACACCTTC.